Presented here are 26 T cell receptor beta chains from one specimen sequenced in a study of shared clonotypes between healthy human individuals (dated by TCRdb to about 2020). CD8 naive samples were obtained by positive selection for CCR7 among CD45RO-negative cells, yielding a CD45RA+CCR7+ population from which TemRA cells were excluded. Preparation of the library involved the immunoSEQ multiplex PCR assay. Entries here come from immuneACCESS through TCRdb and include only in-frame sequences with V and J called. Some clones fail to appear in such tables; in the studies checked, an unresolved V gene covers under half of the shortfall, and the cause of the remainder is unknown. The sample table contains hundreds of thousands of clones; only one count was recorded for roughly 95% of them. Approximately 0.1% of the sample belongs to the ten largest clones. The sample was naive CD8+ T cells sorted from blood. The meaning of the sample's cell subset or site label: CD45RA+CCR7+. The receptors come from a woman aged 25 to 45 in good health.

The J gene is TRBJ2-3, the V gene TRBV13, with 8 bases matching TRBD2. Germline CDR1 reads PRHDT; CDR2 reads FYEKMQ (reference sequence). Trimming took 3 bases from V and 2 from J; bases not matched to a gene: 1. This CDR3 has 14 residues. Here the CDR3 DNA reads TGTGCCAGCAGCTTTAGCGGGGTCACAGATACGCAGTATTTT. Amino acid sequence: CASSFSGVTDTQYF.

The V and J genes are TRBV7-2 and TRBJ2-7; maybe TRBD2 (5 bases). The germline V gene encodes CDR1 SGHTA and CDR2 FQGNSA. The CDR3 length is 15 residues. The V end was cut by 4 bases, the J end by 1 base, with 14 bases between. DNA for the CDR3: TGTGCCAGCAGCTCCGGAGGTGCGTGGTCCTACGAGCAGTACTTC. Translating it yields CASSSGGAWSYEQYF.

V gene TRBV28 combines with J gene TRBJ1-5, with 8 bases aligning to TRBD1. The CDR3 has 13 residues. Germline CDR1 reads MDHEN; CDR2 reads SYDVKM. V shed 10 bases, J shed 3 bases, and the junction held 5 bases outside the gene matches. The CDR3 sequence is CATGQGLNQPQHF. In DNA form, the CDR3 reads TGTGCCACCGGACAGGGCCTCAATCAGCCCCAGCATTTT. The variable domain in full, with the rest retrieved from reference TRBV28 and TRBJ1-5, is DVKVTQSSRYLVKRTGEKVFLECVQDMDHENMFWYRQDPGLGLRLIYFSYDVKMKEKGDIPEGYSVSREKKERFSLILESASTNQTSMYLCATGQGLNQPQHFGDGTRLSIL.

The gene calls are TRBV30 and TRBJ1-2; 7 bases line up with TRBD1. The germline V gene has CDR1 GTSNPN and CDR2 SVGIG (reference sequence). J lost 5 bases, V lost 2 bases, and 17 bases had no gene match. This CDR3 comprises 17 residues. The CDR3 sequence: CAWSPPGQTIVRYGYTF. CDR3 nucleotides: TGTGCCTGGAGTCCCCCGGGACAGACGATTGTTAGGTATGGCTACACCTTC.

The CDR3 region has the DNA TGTGCCAGCAGCTTCGGACAGGGTAATTCACCCCTCCACTTT. Protein: CASSFGQGNSPLHF. This rearrangement joins TRBV7-9 to TRBJ1-6, with 8 positions matching TRBD1. CDR3 length: 14 residues. Germline V gene data show CDR1 as SEHNR and CDR2 as FQNEAQ (reference sequence). V lost 3 bases to trimming and J lost 6 bases; unmatched junction nucleotides: 1.

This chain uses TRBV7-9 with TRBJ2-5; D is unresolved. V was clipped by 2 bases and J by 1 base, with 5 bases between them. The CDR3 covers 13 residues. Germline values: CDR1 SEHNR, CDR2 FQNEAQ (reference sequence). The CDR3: CASSLKFQETQYF. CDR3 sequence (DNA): TGTGCCAGCAGCTTAAAGTTCCAAGAGACCCAGTACTTC. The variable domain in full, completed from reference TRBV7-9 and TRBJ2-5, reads DTGVSQNPRHKITKRGQNVTFRCDPISEHNRLYWYRQTLGQGPEFLTYFQNEAQLEKSRLLSDRFSAERPKGSFSTLEIQRTEQGDSAMYLCASSLKFQETQYFGPGTRLLVL.

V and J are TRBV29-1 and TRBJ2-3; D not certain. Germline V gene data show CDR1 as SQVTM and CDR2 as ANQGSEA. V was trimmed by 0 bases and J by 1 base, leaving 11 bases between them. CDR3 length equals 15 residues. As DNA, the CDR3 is TGCAGCGTTGAAGAGCAGGCACTACGCACAGATACGCAGTATTTT. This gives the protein CSVEEQALRTDTQYF.

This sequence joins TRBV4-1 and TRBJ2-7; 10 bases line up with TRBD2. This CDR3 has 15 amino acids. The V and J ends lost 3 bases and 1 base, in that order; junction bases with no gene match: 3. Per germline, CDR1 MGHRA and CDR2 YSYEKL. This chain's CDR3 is CASSQGTSESYEQYF. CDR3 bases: TGCGCCAGCAGCCAGGGGACTAGCGAGTCCTACGAGCAGTACTTC.

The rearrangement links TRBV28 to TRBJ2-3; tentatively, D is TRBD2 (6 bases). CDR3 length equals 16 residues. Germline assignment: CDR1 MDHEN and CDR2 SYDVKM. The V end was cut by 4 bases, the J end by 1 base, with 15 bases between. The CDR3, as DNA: TGTGCCAGCAGTTCAGGCGGGGCAGGTCGCACAGATACGCAGTATTTT. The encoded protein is CASSSGGAGRTDTQYF. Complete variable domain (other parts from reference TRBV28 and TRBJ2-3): DVKVTQSSRYLVKRTGEKVFLECVQDMDHENMFWYRQDPGLGLRLIYFSYDVKMKEKGDIPEGYSVSREKKERFSLILESASTNQTSMYLCASSSGGAGRTDTQYFGPGTRLTVL.

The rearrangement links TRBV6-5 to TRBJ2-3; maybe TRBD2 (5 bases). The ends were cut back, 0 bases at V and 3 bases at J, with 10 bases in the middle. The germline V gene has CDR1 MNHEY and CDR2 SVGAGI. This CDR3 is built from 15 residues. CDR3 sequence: CASSYSPRGTDTQYF. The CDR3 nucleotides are TGTGCCAGCAGTTACTCCCCCCGGGGAACAGATACGCAGTATTTT.

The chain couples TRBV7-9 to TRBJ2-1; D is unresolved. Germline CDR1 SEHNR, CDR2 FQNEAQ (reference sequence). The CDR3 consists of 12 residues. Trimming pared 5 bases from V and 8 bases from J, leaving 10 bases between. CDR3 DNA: TGTGCCAGCAGCCTCACCAGCGATGAGCAGTTCTTC. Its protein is CASSLTSDEQFF.

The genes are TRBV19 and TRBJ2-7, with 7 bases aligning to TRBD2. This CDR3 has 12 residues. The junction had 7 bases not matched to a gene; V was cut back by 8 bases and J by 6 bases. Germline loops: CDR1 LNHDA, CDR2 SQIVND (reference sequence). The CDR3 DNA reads TGTGCCAGTGGCCTGACGGGAGGCGAGCAGTACTTC. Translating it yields CASGLTGGEQYF.

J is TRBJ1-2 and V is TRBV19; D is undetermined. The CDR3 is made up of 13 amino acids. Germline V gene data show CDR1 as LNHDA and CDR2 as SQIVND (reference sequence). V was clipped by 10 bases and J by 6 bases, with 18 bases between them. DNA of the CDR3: TGTGCCACCCTGCTCAAGGGAATTGATGGCTACACCTTC. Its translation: CATLLKGIDGYTF. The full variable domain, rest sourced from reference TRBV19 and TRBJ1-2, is DGGITQSPKYLFRKEGQNVTLSCEQNLNHDAMYWYRQDPGQGLRLIYYSQIVNDFQKGDIAEGYSVSREKKESFPLTVTSAQKNPTAFYLCATLLKGIDGYTFGSGTRLTVV.

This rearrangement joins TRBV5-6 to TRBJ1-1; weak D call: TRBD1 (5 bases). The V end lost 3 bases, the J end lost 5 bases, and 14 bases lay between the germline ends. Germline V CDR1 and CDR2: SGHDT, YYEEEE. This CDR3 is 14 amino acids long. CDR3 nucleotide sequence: TGTGCCAGCAGCTCTGACCTTGGGGGGACTGAAGCTTTCTTT. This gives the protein CASSSDLGGTEAFF.

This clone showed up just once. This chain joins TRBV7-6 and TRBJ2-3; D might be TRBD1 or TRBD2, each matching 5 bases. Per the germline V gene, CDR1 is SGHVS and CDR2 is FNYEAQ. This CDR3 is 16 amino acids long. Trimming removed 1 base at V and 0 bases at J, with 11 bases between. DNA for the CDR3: TGTGCCAGCAGCTTAGAAAGGGACGCTAGCACAGATACGCAGTATTTT. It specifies CASSLERDASTDTQYF.

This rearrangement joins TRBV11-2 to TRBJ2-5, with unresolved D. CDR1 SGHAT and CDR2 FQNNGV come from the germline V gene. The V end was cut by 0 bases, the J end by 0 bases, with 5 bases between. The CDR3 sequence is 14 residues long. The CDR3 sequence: CASSLEGYQETQYF. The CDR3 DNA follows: TGTGCCAGCAGCTTAGAAGGGTACCAAGAGACCCAGTACTTC.

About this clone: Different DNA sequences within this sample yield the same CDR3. CDR3 sequence (DNA): TGTGCCAGCAGTTTATTGGGGTCGGGCACTGAAGCTTTCTTT. This codes for CASSLLGSGTEAFF. The chain uses TRBV27 and TRBJ1-1; D call uncertain. V lost 1 base and J 4 bases, leaving 10 bases between the germline ends. Germline CDR1 is MNHEY and CDR2 is SMNVEV (reference sequence). The CDR3 consists of 14 residues.

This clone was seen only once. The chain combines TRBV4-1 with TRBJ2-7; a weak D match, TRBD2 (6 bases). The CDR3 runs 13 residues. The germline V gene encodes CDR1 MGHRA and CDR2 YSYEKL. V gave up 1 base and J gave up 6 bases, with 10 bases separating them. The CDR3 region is CASSQGRGREQYF. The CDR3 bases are TGCGCCAGCAGCCAAGGGCGGGGACGCGAGCAGTACTTC.

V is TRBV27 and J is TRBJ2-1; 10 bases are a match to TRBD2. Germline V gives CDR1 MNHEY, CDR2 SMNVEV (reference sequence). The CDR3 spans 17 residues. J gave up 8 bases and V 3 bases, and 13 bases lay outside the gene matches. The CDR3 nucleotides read TGTGCCAGCAGTTTTGACCCCCAGCGGGAGGGGTCCTATGAGCAGTTCTTC. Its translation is CASSFDPQREGSYEQFF.

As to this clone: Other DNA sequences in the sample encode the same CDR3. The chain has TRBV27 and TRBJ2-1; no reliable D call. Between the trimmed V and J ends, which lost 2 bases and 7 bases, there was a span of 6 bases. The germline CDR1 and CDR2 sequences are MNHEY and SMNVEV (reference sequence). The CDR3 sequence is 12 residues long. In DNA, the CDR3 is TGTGCCAGCAGTTTAGTCGGAAATGAGCAGTTCTTC. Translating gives CASSLVGNEQFF.

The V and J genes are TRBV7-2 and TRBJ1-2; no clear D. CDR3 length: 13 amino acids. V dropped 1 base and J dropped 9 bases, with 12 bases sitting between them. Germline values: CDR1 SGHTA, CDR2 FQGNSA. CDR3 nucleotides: TGTGCCAGCAGCTTAGGTATCGGCAATAGCTACACCTTC. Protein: CASSLGIGNSYTF.

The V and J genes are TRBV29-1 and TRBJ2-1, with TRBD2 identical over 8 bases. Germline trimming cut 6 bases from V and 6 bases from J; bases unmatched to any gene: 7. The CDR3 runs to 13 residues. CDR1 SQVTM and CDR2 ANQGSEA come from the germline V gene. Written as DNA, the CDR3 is TGCAGCGTCCCGGGACTAGTGATCAATGAGCAGTTCTTC. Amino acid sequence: CSVPGLVINEQFF.

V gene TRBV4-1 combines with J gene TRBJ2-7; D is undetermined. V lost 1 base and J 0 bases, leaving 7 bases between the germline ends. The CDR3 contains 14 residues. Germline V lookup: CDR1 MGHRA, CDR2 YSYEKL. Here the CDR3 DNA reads TGCGCCAGCAGCCAAGCGAAGCGCTCCTACGAGCAGTACTTC. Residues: CASSQAKRSYEQYF.

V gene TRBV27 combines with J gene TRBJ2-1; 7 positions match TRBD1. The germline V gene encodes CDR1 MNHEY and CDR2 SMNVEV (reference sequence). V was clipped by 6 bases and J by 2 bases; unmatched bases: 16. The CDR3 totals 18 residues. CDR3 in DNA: TGTGCCAGCAGCCGCCCCCATCAACAGGGGCCCACCTACAATGAGCAGTTCTTC. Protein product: CASSRPHQQGPTYNEQFF.

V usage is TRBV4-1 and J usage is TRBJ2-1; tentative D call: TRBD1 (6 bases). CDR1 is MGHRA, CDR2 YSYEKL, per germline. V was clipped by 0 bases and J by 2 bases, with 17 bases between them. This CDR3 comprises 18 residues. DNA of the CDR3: TGCGCCAGCAGCCAAGATCTGGGGGACATAGTCCCCTACAATGAGCAGTTCTTC. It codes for CASSQDLGDIVPYNEQFF.

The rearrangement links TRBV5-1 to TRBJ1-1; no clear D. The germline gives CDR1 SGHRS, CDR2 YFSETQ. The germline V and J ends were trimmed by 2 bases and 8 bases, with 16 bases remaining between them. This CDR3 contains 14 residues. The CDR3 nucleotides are TGCGCCAGCAGCTTCAGGACCCCCGGGATAGAAGCTTTCTTT. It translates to CASSFRTPGIEAFF. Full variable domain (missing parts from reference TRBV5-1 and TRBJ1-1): KAGVTQTPRYLIKTRGQQVTLSCSPISGHRSVSWYQQTPGQGLQFLFEYFSETQRNKGNFPGRFSGRQFSNSRSEMNVSTLELGDSALYLCASSFRTPGIEAFFGQGTRLTVV.